This passage covers 21 T cell receptor beta chains from one sample sequenced in a study of cytomegalovirus exposure and HLA in healthy donors. With 60 Vbeta and 13 Jbeta primers, the PCR was carried out. Repertoires were generated with immunoSEQ multiplex PCR, while TCRdb's copy carries only in-frame clones and drops some. The sample shows 99,000 or so clones, under 85% of them seen only once. Sequencing was performed on PBMCs. The receptors shown here come from a young man in good health and CMV-seronegative.

The chain links TRBV9 to TRBJ2-1; weak D call: TRBD2 (6 bases). V was clipped by 0 bases and J by 2 bases, with 9 bases between them. The CDR3 runs to 15 residues. CDR1 is SGDLS, CDR2 YYNGEE, per germline. CDR3: CASSVDGTAYNEQFF. In DNA form, the CDR3 reads TGTGCCAGCAGCGTAGACGGGACTGCCTACAATGAGCAGTTCTTC. Together with reference TRBV9 and TRBJ2-1, the CDR3 gives the full variable domain: DSGVTQTPKHLITATGQRVTLRCSPRSGDLSVYWYQQSLDQGLQFLIQYYNGEERAKGNILERFSAQQFPDLHSELNLSSLELGDSALYFCASSVDGTAYNEQFFGPGTRLTVL.

This chain joins TRBV19 and TRBJ2-7; D remains unclear. V was shortened by 4 bases and J by 2 bases, with 9 bases between the two germline ends. The CDR3 is made up of 13 amino acids. Germline-derived CDR1 and CDR2 are LNHDA and SQIVND (reference sequence). CDR3 loop: CASSRGFPYEQYF. The CDR3 DNA is TGTGCCAGTAGTAGAGGATTCCCCTACGAGCAGTACTTC.

V usage is TRBV30 and J usage is TRBJ1-6; D is perhaps TRBD1 (6 bases). The CDR3 totals 13 residues. CDR1 and CDR2 from the germline V gene are GTSNPN and SVGIG (reference sequence). Trimming pared 0 bases from V and 14 bases from J, leaving 14 bases between. The CDR3 loop is CAWSVTQGRTLHF. CDR3 coding DNA: TGTGCCTGGAGTGTAACACAGGGTCGTACCCTCCACTTT.

J is TRBJ2-2 and V is TRBV5-1; 8 positions agree with TRBD1. The CDR3 contains 15 residues. The V gene's germline CDR1 is SGHRS and CDR2 YFSETQ. J was trimmed by 4 bases and V by 1 base; bases with no gene match: 3. The CDR3 region has the DNA TGCGCCAGCAGCTTGATGGACAGGGCCACCGGGGAGCTGTTTTTT. Translated, it gives CASSLMDRATGELFF.

Worth noting for this clone: The sample carries other DNA sequences with the same CDR3. The chain has TRBV19 and TRBJ1-1, with a possible D match to TRBD1 (5 bases). Germline V CDR1 and CDR2: LNHDA, SQIVND (reference sequence). Trimming removed 7 bases at V and 0 bases at J, with 9 bases between. This CDR3 comprises 13 residues. In nucleotides, the CDR3 is TGTGCCAGTAAACAGACAGTGAACACTGAAGCTTTCTTT. This codes for CASKQTVNTEAFF.

The chain joins TRBV28 to TRBJ1-2, with D perhaps matching TRBD1 (5 bases). V was trimmed by 4 bases and J by 8 bases, leaving 23 bases between them. CDR1 is MDHEN and CDR2 is SYDVKM in the germline V gene. CDR3 length equals 16 residues. The CDR3 DNA is TGTGCCAGCAGTTCCGGCGGGGGGGGGACCCGGGGCGGCTACACCTTC. Amino acids: CASSSGGGGTRGGYTF.

This chain uses TRBV5-6 with TRBJ1-1, with D unclear. Germline values: CDR1 SGHDT, CDR2 YYEEEE. CDR3 size: 14 residues. V was trimmed by 4 bases and J by 1 base, leaving 11 bases between them. This chain's CDR3 is CASSMTLGNTEAFF. CDR3 bases: TGTGCCAGCAGCATGACACTGGGGAACACTGAAGCTTTCTTT.

J is TRBJ2-7 and V is TRBV7-2; D may be TRBD1 (6 bases). The CDR3 runs to 13 residues. Between the trimmed V and J ends, which lost 8 bases and 3 bases, there was a span of 14 bases. CDR1 SGHTA and CDR2 FQGNSA come from the germline V gene. DNA for the CDR3: TGTGCCAGCCTCCGGGACACACACTACGAGCAGTACTTC. Amino acid sequence: CASLRDTHYEQYF.

V and J are TRBV6-5 and TRBJ2-3, with 13 bases that match TRBD2. Germline loops: CDR1 MNHEY, CDR2 SVGAGI. The CDR3 covers 16 residues. V shed 4 bases, J shed 0 bases, and the junction held 1 base outside the gene matches. CDR3 in amino acids: CASSSTSGGSTDTQYF. For the CDR3, the DNA is TGTGCCAGCAGTTCGACTAGCGGGGGGAGCACAGATACGCAGTATTTT.

The V gene is TRBV6-5, the J gene TRBJ2-7; 9 bases fit TRBD1. Germline V lookup: CDR1 MNHEY, CDR2 SVGAGI. CDR3 length equals 12 residues. The J segment lost 2 bases and the V segment lost 8 bases, leaving 1 base of the junction unmatched. Written as DNA, the CDR3 is TGTGCCAGCGGGACAGGGACCTACGAGCAGTACTTC. Translation: CASGTGTYEQYF.

The J gene is TRBJ2-5, the V gene TRBV4-2; 7 bases are a match to TRBD1. V gave up 1 base and J gave up 3 bases; unmatched junction bases: 5. The CDR3 has 15 amino acids. Germline CDR1 LGHNA, CDR2 YNFKEQ. CDR3 residues: CASSQGPGTEETQYF. The CDR3 DNA is TGTGCCAGCAGCCAAGGTCCCGGGACAGAAGAGACCCAGTACTTC.

Remarks on this clone: The junction differs from germline at one of its ends, possibly a read error. This chain uses TRBV11-2 with TRBJ2-5; no clear D gene. Germline V gene data show CDR1 as SGHAT and CDR2 as FQNNGV. The CDR3 contains 15 residues. Here the CDR3 DNA reads TGTGTCAGCAGACCGCCGTTCGGCGGAGAAGAGACCCAGTACTTC. Translated, it gives CVSRPPFGGEETQYF.

CDR3 sequence (DNA): TGTGCCAGCAGCCCTGTAGCGGGGAGCTATAACACCGGGGAGCTGTTTTTT. Translated, it gives CASSPVAGSYNTGELFF. The chain couples TRBV14 to TRBJ2-2; TRBD2 agrees at 8 bases. V shed 4 bases, J shed 2 bases, and the junction held 9 bases outside the gene matches. Germline CDR1 reads SGHDN; CDR2 reads FVKESK. CDR3 length: 17 amino acids.

This chain uses TRBV5-1 with TRBJ2-5; D might be TRBD1 (5 bases). Germline V gene data show CDR1 as SGHRS and CDR2 as YFSETQ. The V end lost 0 bases, the J end lost 2 bases, and 11 bases lay between the germline ends. The CDR3 sequence is 15 residues long. In nucleotides, the CDR3 is TGCGCCAGCAGCTTGGCGTCAGGGCATCAAGAGACCCAGTACTTC. It is translated as CASSLASGHQETQYF.

The V gene is TRBV27, the J gene TRBJ1-2; TRBD1 might be the D (5 bases). The germline V gene encodes CDR1 MNHEY and CDR2 SMNVEV (reference sequence). V dropped 3 bases and J dropped 3 bases, with 17 bases sitting between them. The CDR3 contains 16 residues. CDR3 sequence reads: CASSFASGMGDYGYTF. The DNA for the CDR3 is TGTGCCAGCAGTTTTGCCTCAGGGATGGGTGACTATGGCTACACCTTC.

The genes are TRBV7-9 and TRBJ1-3; no clear D gene. Trimming stripped 5 bases from V and 4 bases from J, with 21 bases between. CDR1 SEHNR and CDR2 FQNEAQ come from the germline V gene (reference sequence). The CDR3 has 17 residues. The CDR3 sequence: CASSPLEGRSGGNTIYF. The CDR3 region has the DNA TGTGCCAGCAGCCCCCTAGAGGGCCGCTCTGGGGGAAACACCATATATTTT.

This clone was found once. V usage is TRBV19 and J usage is TRBJ2-2; 8 bases map to TRBD2. Germline CDR1 is LNHDA and CDR2 is SQIVND (reference sequence). This CDR3 region has 17 residues. The ends lost 5 bases at V and 6 bases at J; junction bases unmatched: 14. CDR3 region: CASSPWWSGRVAGELFF. In DNA, the CDR3 is TGTGCCAGTAGTCCCTGGTGGAGCGGGAGAGTCGCCGGGGAGCTGTTTTTT.

This clone was seen only a few times. This chain links TRBV6-5 with TRBJ1-1, with no clear D. Per the germline V gene, CDR1 is MNHEY and CDR2 is SVGAGI. The length of the CDR3 is 12 residues. V lost 6 bases, J lost 4 bases, and 9 bases lay in between. DNA for the CDR3: TGTGCCAGCAGCTCAATAGCCACTGAAGCTTTCTTT. Encoded protein: CASSSIATEAFF.

V usage is TRBV7-8 and J usage is TRBJ2-7; 7 bases align to TRBD2. This CDR3 has 15 amino acids. The V gene end was trimmed by 0 bases and the J gene end by 12 bases; junction bases not matched to a gene: 14. Germline V CDR1 and CDR2: SGHVS, FQNEAQ. The CDR3 loop reads CASSLAQSRGTGGYF. In nucleotides, the CDR3 is TGTGCCAGCAGCTTAGCGCAAAGTAGAGGGACGGGAGGGTACTTC. The entire variable domain, with the rest obtained from reference TRBV7-8 and TRBJ2-7, is as follows: GAGVSQSPRYKVAKRGQDVALRCDPISGHVSLFWYQQALGQGPEFLTYFQNEAQLDKSGLPSDRFFAERPEGSVSTLKIQRTQQEDSAVYLCASSLAQSRGTGGYFGPGTRLTVT.

The gene calls are TRBV6-5 and TRBJ1-2; TRBD1 matches 9 bases. Germline trimming cut 5 bases from V and 8 bases from J; bases unmatched to any gene: 12. CDR3 size: 15 residues. Germline V gene sequence: CDR1 MNHEY, CDR2 SVGAGI. The CDR3 region is CASSHQETGGYGYTF. CDR3 in DNA: TGTGCCAGCAGTCACCAAGAAACAGGGGGCTACGGCTACACCTTC.

The rearrangement joins TRBV5-6 to TRBJ1-2, with TRBD1 matching 8 bases. The length of the CDR3 is 17 residues. J lost 10 bases, V lost 1 base, and 18 bases had no gene match. CDR1 and CDR2 (germline): SGHDT, YYEEEE. CDR3 sequence (DNA): TGTGCCAGCAGCTTGTATGAGGCAGGGGGCCCGGCAATTGACTACACCTTC. Encoded protein: CASSLYEAGGPAIDYTF.